The 26 T cell receptor beta chains given below trace back to one sample, sequenced in a study of CD8+CD57+ T cells in acquired aplastic anemia. The use of genomic DNA as template underpinned the TCR beta VDJ and CDR3 profiling. TCRdb ran MiXCR on the reads and lists one entry per CDR3 protein. The data contain around 170,000 distinct CDR3 sequences, 45% to 50% of them seen just once; the ten biggest clones take up around 2.9%. Sequenced material: sorted CD4+, CD8+, or CD8+CD57+ T cells (not recorded which) from PBMCs. The origin of the receptors is a human donor in good health.

This clonotype has a single count. The V and J genes are TRBV6-5 and TRBJ2-5; D is perhaps TRBD1 or TRBD2 (5 bases each). The length of the CDR3 is 14 residues. The ends were cut back, 5 bases at V and 13 bases at J, with 23 bases in the middle. Germline assignment: CDR1 MNHEY and CDR2 SVGAGI. CDR3 loop: CASSPPTNQGALYF. CDR3 nucleotide sequence: TGTGCCAGCAGTCCCCCGACTAACCAGGGAGCTTTGTACTTC.

The chain is built from TRBV12-3 or TRBV12-4 and TRBJ1-2, with TRBD1 matching 10 bases. Trimming removed 6 bases from V and 7 bases from J; junction bases left unmatched: 2. The CDR3 is 12 residues long. CDR3 loop: CASRTGGFGYTF. The DNA for the CDR3 is TGTGCCAGCAGGACAGGGGGCTTTGGCTACACCTTC.

This chain links TRBV7-8 with TRBJ1-6; 10 bases map to TRBD1. The CDR3 length is 13 residues. The trim removed 3 bases at V and 10 bases at J, leaving 0 bases unmatched. The germline V gene encodes CDR1 SGHVS and CDR2 FQNEAQ. CDR3 DNA: TGTGCCAGCAGCTTGACAGGGGGCTCACCCCTCCACTTT. This sequence encodes CASSLTGGSPLHF.

This clonotype was counted between two and nine times. The CDR3 nucleotides are TGCAGTGCTCGGGGCCAAGCACGTAGCACAGATACGCAGTATTTT. Translation gives CSARGQARSTDTQYF. The chain uses TRBV20-1 and TRBJ2-3; D could derive from TRBD1 or TRBD2 (5 bases each). Trimming removed 5 bases at V and 0 bases at J, with 15 bases between. This CDR3 is built from 15 residues. From germline, CDR1 is DFQATT and CDR2 SNEGSKA (reference sequence).

This clonotype was seen repeatedly, ten times or more. The rearrangement links TRBV4-1 to TRBJ2-6; tentatively, D is TRBD1 (5 bases). V lost 3 bases and J 0 bases, leaving 6 bases between the germline ends. The CDR3 has 15 amino acids. Germline CDR1 reads MGHRA; CDR2 reads YSYEKL. CDR3 region: CASSHQGSGANVLTF. CDR3 nucleotides: TGCGCCAGCAGCCACCAGGGCTCTGGGGCCAACGTCCTGACTTTC.

In this sample, this clonotype turned up many times. The chain combines TRBV7-8 with TRBJ2-3; 8 bases fit TRBD2. CDR3 length: 16 amino acids. Germline values: CDR1 SGHVS, CDR2 FQNEAQ. Trimming removed 4 bases from V and 0 bases from J; junction bases left unmatched: 6. CDR3 loop: CASSSRSGISTDTQYF. The CDR3 bases are TGTGCCAGCAGCTCTCGTAGCGGGATCAGCACAGATACGCAGTATTTT.

This clonotype was picked up many times. The chain recombines TRBV20-1 with TRBJ1-6; 8 nucleotides match TRBD1. CDR1 is DFQATT, CDR2 SNEGSKA, per germline (reference sequence). J was trimmed by 7 bases and V by 0 bases; bases with no gene match: 5. The CDR3 is 15 residues long. Here the CDR3 DNA reads TGCAGTGCTAGAGAGGCGACAGGGGTCAATTCACCCCTCCACTTT. The encoded protein is CSAREATGVNSPLHF.

The chain joins TRBV20-1 to TRBJ1-6; 10 positions agree with TRBD1. Losses at the gene ends were 5 bases for V and 9 bases for J; bases not matched to a gene: 13. Per the germline V gene, CDR1 is DFQATT and CDR2 is SNEGSKA (reference sequence). The CDR3 covers 16 residues. In DNA, the CDR3 is TGCAGTGCTGTCGACAGGGGGCAGATAAGGAGTTCACCCCTCCACTTT. Residues: CSAVDRGQIRSSPLHF.

In its sample, this clonotype was seen once. The rearrangement links TRBV20-1 to TRBJ1-1, with D uncertain. This CDR3 region has 10 residues. Trimming shortened V by 3 bases and J by 11 bases, and 10 bases separated the two germline ends. The germline CDR1 and CDR2 sequences are DFQATT and SNEGSKA (reference sequence). The CDR3 spells CSASDFGAFF. The CDR3, as DNA: TGCAGTGCTAGTGACTTTGGCGCTTTCTTT.

This clonotype appeared many times. This chain uses TRBV11-1 with TRBJ2-3; 7 bases line up with TRBD2. This CDR3 contains 18 residues. The germline V gene has CDR1 SGHAT and CDR2 FQDESV (reference sequence). J was trimmed by 2 bases and V by 1 base; bases with no gene match: 12. The chain's CDR3 is CASSLVARGREDTDTQYF. The DNA of the CDR3 is TGTGCCAGCAGCTTAGTAGCGCGAGGGAGGGAGGACACAGATACGCAGTATTTT.

The sample holds many counts of this clonotype. The chain has TRBV19 and TRBJ1-4, with a tentative D call TRBD1 (6 bases). The CDR3 spans 15 residues. The V end was cut by 4 bases, the J end by 7 bases, with 16 bases between. Germline values: CDR1 LNHDA, CDR2 SQIVND (reference sequence). The CDR3 here is CASSKNRVGSEKLFF. The CDR3 DNA is TGTGCCAGTAGTAAAAACAGGGTGGGAAGTGAAAAACTGTTTTTT.

Note on this clonotype: This may arise from a read error, as a much more abundant clone is one base away. The chain joins TRBV19 to TRBJ2-5; 10 bases are a match to TRBD2. Per germline, CDR1 LNHDA and CDR2 SQIVND (reference sequence). This CDR3 is built from 17 residues. The ends lost 4 bases at V and 5 bases at J; junction bases unmatched: 13. DNA for the CDR3: TGTGCCAGTAGTACCGAAGAACTAGCGGGATGTAGGGAGACCCAGTACTTC. It translates to CASSTEELAGCRETQYF.

The chain recombines TRBV7-9 with TRBJ2-1; 15 positions agree with TRBD2. This CDR3 comprises 16 residues. The germline V gene encodes CDR1 SEHNR and CDR2 FQNEAQ (reference sequence). Trimming at V came to 5 bases and at J to 9 bases, leaving 8 bases not matched to a gene. CDR3 nucleotides: TGTGCCAGCAGCGGATGGACTAGCGGGAGGGTGGGTGAGCAGTTCTTC. Protein sequence: CASSGWTSGRVGEQFF.

The chain has TRBV28 and TRBJ2-5; no clear D gene. CDR1 is MDHEN and CDR2 is SYDVKM in the germline V gene. Trimming removed 4 bases at V and 2 bases at J, with 11 bases between. CDR3 size: 14 residues. This chain's CDR3 is CASSSAGPQETQYF. The CDR3 nucleotides are TGTGCCAGCAGTTCCGCCGGTCCTCAAGAGACCCAGTACTTC.

This clonotype showed up many times. V is TRBV2 and J is TRBJ2-6; a weak D match, TRBD1 (6 bases). Per the germline V gene, CDR1 is SNHLY and CDR2 is FYNNEI. The CDR3 has 16 residues. V lost 2 bases and J 2 bases, leaving 10 bases between the germline ends. CDR3 sequence reads: CASSERGRAGANVLTF. The CDR3 DNA reads TGTGCCAGCAGTGAAAGGGGGAGAGCTGGGGCCAACGTCCTGACTTTC.

A word on this clonotype: The junction does not match germline at one end; this may be a read error. V usage is TRBV29-1 and J usage is TRBJ1-2; D is perhaps TRBD1 (5 bases). Germline V lookup: CDR1 SQVTM, CDR2 ANQGSEA. There are 16 residues in the CDR3. CDR3 sequence reads: CSVGGGGIADNYGHTF. In DNA, the CDR3 is TGCAGCGTTGGGGGGGGAGGGATTGCCGATAACTATGGCCACACCTTC.

The chain joins TRBV20-1 to TRBJ1-2; D unresolved. V was clipped by 0 bases and J by 8 bases, with 16 bases between them. CDR3 size: 14 residues. Germline CDR1 DFQATT, CDR2 SNEGSKA (reference sequence). CDR3: CSARDLAALGGYTF. The CDR3 region has the DNA TGCAGTGCTAGAGATCTGGCAGCCTTGGGGGGCTACACCTTC.

The chain uses TRBV20-1 and TRBJ2-6; D remains ambiguous. CDR1 is DFQATT and CDR2 is SNEGSKA in the germline V gene (reference sequence). The CDR3 length is 15 residues. Trimming pared 0 bases from V and 1 base from J, leaving 7 bases between. The CDR3 coding sequence is TGCAGTGCTAGAGATGGGTTATCTGGGGCCAACGTCCTGACTTTC. It specifies CSARDGLSGANVLTF.

The rearrangement uses TRBV29-1 and TRBJ2-1, with D unclear. Germline-derived CDR1 and CDR2 are SQVTM and ANQGSEA. The ends were cut back, 4 bases at V and 5 bases at J, with 12 bases in the middle. This CDR3 region has 13 residues. DNA for the CDR3: TGCAGCGTTGCAGAGATTAATAACAATGAGCAGTTCTTC. Encoded protein: CSVAEINNNEQFF.

This clonotype has just a few counts. The chain combines TRBV2 with TRBJ1-2; D possibly corresponds to TRBD1 (5 bases). Germline V gene lookup returns CDR1 SNHLY and CDR2 FYNNEI. The CDR3 runs to 14 residues. V lost 7 bases and J lost 0, with 12 bases in between. In nucleotides, the CDR3 is TGTGCCAGCATGGGCAGGGAGGCTAACTATGGCTACACCTTC. Protein product: CASMGREANYGYTF.

Note on this clonotype: This may stem from a read error, because a much larger clone lies one nucleotide away. The CDR3 region has the DNA TGTGCCAGCAGCCACAGGGCGGTCCAGGGGGATGGCTACACCTTC. Residues: CASSHRAVQGDGYTF. The genes are TRBV5-6 and TRBJ1-2; 7 bases are shared with TRBD1. Germline V gene data show CDR1 as SGHDT and CDR2 as YYEEEE. Losses at the gene ends were 4 bases for V and 6 bases for J; bases not matched to a gene: 12. The CDR3 runs 15 residues.

In the case of this clonotype: Its ends do not fully match the called genes, so a read error is possible. CDR3: CASSSRTGVNQPQHF. DNA of the CDR3: TGTGCCAGCAGTTCCCGGACAGGGGTCAATCAACCCCAGCATTTT. The rearrangement uses TRBV7-8 and TRBJ1-5; 9 bases align to TRBD1. The CDR3 length is 15 residues. In germline, CDR1 is SGHVS, CDR2 FQNEAQ.

The sample holds one count of this clonotype. This chain links TRBV10-3 with TRBJ1-2, with D possibly TRBD1 on 6 matching bases. Germline CDR1 is ENHRY and CDR2 is SYGVKD. Trimming took off 0 bases at V and 5 bases at J, with 13 bases between the two ends. The CDR3 totals 15 residues. Here the CDR3 DNA reads TGTGCCATCAGTGAGTCCCAACTACAGGGATATGGCTACACCTTC. It encodes CAISESQLQGYGYTF.

This rearrangement joins TRBV7-3 to TRBJ2-3; no clear D gene. This CDR3 spans 13 amino acids. From germline, CDR1 is SGHTA and CDR2 FQGTGA. The V end lost 5 bases, the J end lost 0 bases, and 6 bases lay between the germline ends. The CDR3 coding sequence is TGTGCCAGCAGCACGCACAGCACAGATACGCAGTATTTT. It codes for CASSTHSTDTQYF.

This clonotype was counted many times. The chain has TRBV5-4 and TRBJ2-1; the D call may be TRBD1 or TRBD2 (6 bases each). The V and J ends lost 4 bases and 4 bases respectively, with 15 bases between them. Germline V lookup: CDR1 SGHNT, CDR2 YYREEE (reference sequence). The CDR3 covers 15 residues. The CDR3 DNA follows: TGTGCCAGCAGCGCAACGGGGGCGCGTTACAATGAGCAGTTCTTC. As protein: CASSATGARYNEQFF.

This clonotype was recorded at least ten times. The V gene is TRBV19, the J gene TRBJ2-1; perhaps TRBD1 as D (6 bases). The CDR3 sequence is 14 residues long. The V end was cut by 3 bases, the J end by 4 bases, with 10 bases between. CDR1 is LNHDA and CDR2 is SQIVND in the germline V gene (reference sequence). CDR3 sequence: CASSIGGAYNEQFF. CDR3 nucleotides: TGTGCCAGTAGTATTGGGGGCGCGTACAATGAGCAGTTCTTC.